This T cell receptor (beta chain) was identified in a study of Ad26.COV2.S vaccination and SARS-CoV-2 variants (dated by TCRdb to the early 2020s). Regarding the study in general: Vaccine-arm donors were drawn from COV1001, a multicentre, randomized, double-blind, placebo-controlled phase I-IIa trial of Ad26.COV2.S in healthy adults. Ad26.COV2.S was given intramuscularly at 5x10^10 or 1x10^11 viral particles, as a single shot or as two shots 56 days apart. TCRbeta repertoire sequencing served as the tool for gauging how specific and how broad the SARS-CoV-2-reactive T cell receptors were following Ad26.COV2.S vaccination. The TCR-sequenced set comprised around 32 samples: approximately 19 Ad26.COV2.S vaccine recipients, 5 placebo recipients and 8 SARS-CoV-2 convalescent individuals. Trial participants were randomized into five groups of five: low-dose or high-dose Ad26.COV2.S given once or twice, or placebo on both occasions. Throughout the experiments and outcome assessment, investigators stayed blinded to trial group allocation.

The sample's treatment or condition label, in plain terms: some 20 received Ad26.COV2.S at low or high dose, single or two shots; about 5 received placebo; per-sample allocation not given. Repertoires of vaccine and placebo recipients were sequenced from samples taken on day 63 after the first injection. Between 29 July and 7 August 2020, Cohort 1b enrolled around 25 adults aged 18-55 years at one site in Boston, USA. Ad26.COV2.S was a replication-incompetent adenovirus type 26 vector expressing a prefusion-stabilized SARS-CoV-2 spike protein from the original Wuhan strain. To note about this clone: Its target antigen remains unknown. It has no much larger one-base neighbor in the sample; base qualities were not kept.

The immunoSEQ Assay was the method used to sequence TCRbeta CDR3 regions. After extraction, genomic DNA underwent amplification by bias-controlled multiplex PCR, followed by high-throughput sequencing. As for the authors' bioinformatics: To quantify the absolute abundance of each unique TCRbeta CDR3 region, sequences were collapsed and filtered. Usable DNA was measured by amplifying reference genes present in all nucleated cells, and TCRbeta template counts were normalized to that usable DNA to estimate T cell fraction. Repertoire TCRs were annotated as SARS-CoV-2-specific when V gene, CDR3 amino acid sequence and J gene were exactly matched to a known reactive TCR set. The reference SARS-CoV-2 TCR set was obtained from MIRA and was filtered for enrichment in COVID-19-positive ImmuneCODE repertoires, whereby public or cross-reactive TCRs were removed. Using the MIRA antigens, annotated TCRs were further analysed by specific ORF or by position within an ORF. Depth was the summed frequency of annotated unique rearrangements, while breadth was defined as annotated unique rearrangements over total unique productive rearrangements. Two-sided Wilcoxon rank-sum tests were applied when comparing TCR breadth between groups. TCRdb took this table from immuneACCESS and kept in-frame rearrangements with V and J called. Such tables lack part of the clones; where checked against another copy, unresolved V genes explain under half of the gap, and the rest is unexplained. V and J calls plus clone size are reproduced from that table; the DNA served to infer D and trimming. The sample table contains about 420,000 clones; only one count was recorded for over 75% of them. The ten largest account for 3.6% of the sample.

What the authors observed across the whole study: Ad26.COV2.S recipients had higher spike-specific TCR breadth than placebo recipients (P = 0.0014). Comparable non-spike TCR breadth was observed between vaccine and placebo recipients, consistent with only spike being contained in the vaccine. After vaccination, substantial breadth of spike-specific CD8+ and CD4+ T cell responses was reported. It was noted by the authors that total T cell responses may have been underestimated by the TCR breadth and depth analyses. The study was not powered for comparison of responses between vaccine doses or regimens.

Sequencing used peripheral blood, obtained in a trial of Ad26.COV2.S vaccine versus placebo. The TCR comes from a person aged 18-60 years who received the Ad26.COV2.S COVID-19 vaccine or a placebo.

The CDR3 loop reads CASSLDLSGGTQETQYF. The bases are TGTGCCAGCAGCTTAGATCTGTCAGGGGGTACTCAAGAGACCCAGTACTTC. Recombination joined TRBV11-2 with TRBJ2-5, with 7 bases in between that match TRBD1. Counted from cysteine to phenylalanine, this CDR3 has 17 amino acids. Only CDR3 DNA remains: 51 bases, in frame from the first base. The germline V gene gives CDR1 as SGHAT and CDR2 as FQNNGV. Clipping removes 0 bases from V and 2 bases from J, with 9 as the unmatched junction base count.